The subject of this entry is one T cell receptor beta chain. The clone's antigen remains unknown. The sample holds no much larger clone one base away, and base qualities are not on file. The immunoSEQ Assay, a bias-controlled multiplex PCR, was used to amplify TCRbeta CDR3 regions from genomic DNA. The authors processed their data as follows. The number of nucleated cells in each sample was estimated from the amplification of reference gene primers within the assay. To quantify the absolute abundance of each unique TCRbeta CDR3 rearrangement, sequence reads were collapsed and filtered. For each sample, productive Simpson clonality was calculated as the square root of Simpson's diversity index across productive rearrangements. Sourced from immuneACCESS, this table was stored by TCRdb with only in-frame sequences that have V and J called. A share of the clones is absent; for the studies checked, an unresolved V gene accounts for under half, and the remainder has no known explanation. V and J calls and clone size are as listed in that table; D and trimming were resolved from the DNA. The sample table shows about 62,000 clones, and 75% to 90% are seen once. The ten largest clones add up to 18% of the sample.

The data originate from a study of blood T cell repertoires in COVID-19 (dated by TCRdb to 2020 to 2021). Broadly, across the study: The collaborator samples originated in the United States, Italy and Spain and spanned the acute and convalescent phases of COVID-19. The material from the prospective study consisted of cDNA or gDNA derived from T cells, B-cell-depleted T cells, or PBMCs. Deeply sampled blood TCRbeta repertoires from subjects exposed to, actively infected with, or recovered from COVID-19 were included in the dataset. The repertoires were released in a freely available public database intended as a resource for research on the immune response to SARS-CoV-2. The samples were drawn from the first 160 participants of the ongoing ImmuneRACE study and from under 1,500 subjects provided by 6 global collaborators. A de-identified subject ID, COVID-19 status, age in years and sex were almost always included in the sample metadata. Where available, HLA class I and class II types were obtained from metadata supplied by the sample provider rather than from assay-based typing.

Cut back by 4 bases and 3 bases, the V and J ends lie 15 bases apart. The cysteine opens and the phenylalanine closes a CDR3 of 15 amino acids. The only DNA kept is the CDR3, 45 bases in frame from the first base. Per the germline V gene (reference sequence), MNHEY is the CDR1 and SMNVEV is the CDR2. Findings and caveats that apply to the study as a whole: How much clinical and demographic metadata was included differed by source and by participant, and the metadata was provided uncurated.

In Seattle, one collaborating source enrolled patients while the infection was active and tracked those patients longitudinally over the course of disease. Collaborating institutions collected whole blood in K2EDTA tubes following their own protocols. For TCRbeta analysis, collaborator samples were shipped as frozen whole blood, as isolated PBMCs, or as DNA extracted from either sample type. The specimen sequenced was peripheral blood. The rearrangement joined TRBV27 to TRBJ1-2; the D gene is not confidently resolved. The TCR was taken from a woman aged 60 to 75 with COVID-19, enrolled during active disease. The CDR3 region: CASSSSAGIDYGYTF. In nucleotides, the sequence is TGTGCCAGCAGTTCCTCCGCGGGGATCGACTATGGCTACACCTTC.